The 23 T cell receptor beta chains in this list originate from one sample, sequenced in a study of shared clonotypes between healthy human individuals. Sequencing was performed with immunoSEQ multiplex PCR; in TCRdb, only in-frame clones are kept and a portion is missing. The sample has roughly 2.2 million clones, approximately 93% seen once; the top ten hold 0.35% to 0.5%. Sequencing input: naive CD4+ T cells from PBMCs. Subset specified: CD45RA+ positively selected. All receptors come from a man between 18 and 29 years old in good health. Some clones in this sample may be carry-over from other donors' samples.

This chain joins TRBV28 and TRBJ2-2; 9 bases map to TRBD1. V was pared by 5 bases and J by 4 bases, with 8 bases of the junction left unmatched. The CDR3 extends over 16 amino acids. Per germline, CDR1 MDHEN and CDR2 SYDVKM. This chain's CDR3 is CASSLETGGVTGELFF. The CDR3, as DNA: TGTGCCAGCAGTCTAGAGACAGGGGGAGTCACCGGGGAGCTGTTTTTT. The entire variable domain, with the rest obtained from reference TRBV28 and TRBJ2-2, is as follows: DVKVTQSSRYLVKRTGEKVFLECVQDMDHENMFWYRQDPGLGLRLIYFSYDVKMKEKGDIPEGYSVSREKKERFSLILESASTNQTSMYLCASSLETGGVTGELFFGEGSRLTVL.

This clone was counted a few times. The sample holds other DNA sequences that translate to the same CDR3. This rearrangement joins TRBV25-1 to TRBJ2-7; 8 nucleotides align to TRBD1. The V and J ends lost 4 bases and 4 bases, in that order; junction bases with no gene match: 6. Germline V gene lookup returns CDR1 MGHDK and CDR2 SYGVNS. The CDR3 extends over 14 amino acids. This chain's CDR3 is CASSGGTGLYEQYF. The CDR3 nucleotides are TGTGCCAGCAGTGGAGGGACAGGCCTTTACGAGCAGTACTTC.

About this clone: The sample has other DNA sequences that encode this CDR3 too. The chain links TRBV5-1 to TRBJ2-5; 10 positions agree with TRBD1. This CDR3 contains 15 residues. The germline CDR1 and CDR2 sequences are SGHRS and YFSETQ. V lost 0 bases, J lost 2 bases, and 1 base stayed unmatched. The CDR3 loop is CASSLAGQGQETQYF. DNA for the CDR3: TGCGCCAGCAGCTTGGCGGGACAGGGGCAAGAGACCCAGTACTTC.

V is TRBV7-8 and J is TRBJ2-5, with TRBD1 identical over 9 bases. CDR3 length: 17 amino acids. Germline V gene data show CDR1 as SGHVS and CDR2 as FQNEAQ. The V segment lost 1 base and the J segment 4 bases; nucleotides outside the gene matches: 10. The CDR3, as DNA: TGTGCCAGCAGCTTAGTTGGGGACAGGGTGGGAGGAGAGACCCAGTACTTC. The encoded protein is CASSLVGDRVGGETQYF.

CDR3 in amino acids: CASSFSPGGSYEQYF. The CDR3 DNA sequence: TGTGCCAGCAGCTTTTCTCCGGGAGGCTCCTACGAGCAGTACTTC. The rearrangement links TRBV5-6 to TRBJ2-7, with TRBD2 identical over 7 bases. V lost 2 bases, J lost 0 bases, and 5 bases stayed unmatched. The CDR3 is 15 residues long. Germline V CDR1 and CDR2: SGHDT, YYEEEE.

This clone was observed once. This chain connects TRBV7-8 to TRBJ2-3; tentative D call: TRBD1 (6 bases). V lost 1 base and J 0 bases, leaving 17 bases between the germline ends. Germline assignment: CDR1 SGHVS and CDR2 FQNEAQ. CDR3 length: 18 amino acids. For the CDR3, the DNA is TGTGCCAGCAGCTTAGGTTTTGGGGGACAATTAAGCACAGATACGCAGTATTTT. Its translation: CASSLGFGGQLSTDTQYF.

This clone was counted a single time. The V gene is TRBV14, the J gene TRBJ2-7, with a tentative D call TRBD1 (5 bases). This CDR3 has 13 residues. CDR1 and CDR2 from the germline V gene are SGHDN and FVKESK. The V end was cut by 5 bases, the J end by 6 bases, with 14 bases between. For the CDR3, the DNA is TGTGCCAGCAGCGGCAGGGCGTGGGGCGAGCAGTACTTC. As protein: CASSGRAWGEQYF.

The V call is TRBV6-5, the J call TRBJ1-1; TRBD1 matches 9 bases. V gave up 0 bases and J gave up 5 bases; unmatched junction bases: 7. CDR1 is MNHEY, CDR2 SVGAGI, per germline. The CDR3 consists of 16 residues. The CDR3 region has the DNA TGTGCCAGCAGTTACTCGAAGTATGGGACAGGGACTGAAGCTTTCTTT. Translating gives CASSYSKYGTGTEAFF.

The count of this clone is one. This chain's CDR3 is CASSPPPTSSEQYF. In DNA form, the CDR3 reads TGTGCCAGCAGTCCCCCGCCGACTAGCAGCGAGCAGTACTTC. The V gene is TRBV27, the J gene TRBJ2-7, with 7 bases that match TRBD2. The V segment lost 5 bases and the J segment 6 bases; nucleotides outside the gene matches: 10. From germline, CDR1 is MNHEY and CDR2 SMNVEV (reference sequence). This CDR3 contains 14 residues.

Turning to this clone: This sample also contains other DNA sequences that code for the same CDR3. The chain's CDR3 is CASSPGLAGGYEQYF. The CDR3 DNA sequence: TGTGCCAGCTCACCCGGACTAGCGGGAGGCTACGAGCAGTACTTC. The chain couples TRBV18 to TRBJ2-7, with TRBD2 matching over 14 bases. CDR1 is KGHSH and CDR2 is LQKENI in the germline V gene. The CDR3 runs to 15 residues. J lost 3 bases, V lost 3 bases, and 1 base had no gene match.

The chain carries TRBV4-2 and TRBJ2-7; TRBD2 matches 9 bases. J lost 4 bases, V lost 0 bases, and 13 bases had no gene match. The CDR3 sequence is 18 residues long. Germline V lookup: CDR1 LGHNA, CDR2 YNFKEQ. CDR3: CASSQDARASGTSYEQYF. CDR3 DNA sequence: TGTGCCAGCAGCCAAGATGCAAGGGCTAGCGGGACCTCTTACGAGCAGTACTTC.

This sequence joins TRBV15 and TRBJ2-5, with TRBD2 matching over 13 bases. The V gene's germline CDR1 is LNHNV and CDR2 YYDKDF (reference sequence). The CDR3 is 16 amino acids. V lost 5 bases, J lost 2 bases, and 5 bases stayed unmatched. The CDR3 DNA reads as TGTGCCACCAGCGCCCGACTAGCGGGAGGACAAGAGACCCAGTACTTC. It yields the protein CATSARLAGGQETQYF.

On this clone itself: This specimen includes other DNA sequences encoding the same CDR3. The chain couples TRBV20-1 to TRBJ1-1; the match to TRBD1 covers 7 bases. The CDR3 contains 11 residues. CDR1 and CDR2 (germline): DFQATT, SNEGSKA (reference sequence). CDR3 loop: CRVAGGTEAFF. As DNA, the CDR3 is TGCAGGGTTGCAGGGGGCACTGAAGCTTTCTTT.

A word on this clone: The sample contains more than one DNA sequence encoding this CDR3. The gene calls are TRBV6-5 and TRBJ1-1; TRBD1 matches 8 bases. V lost 2 bases, J lost 5 bases, and 10 bases stayed unmatched. Per the germline V gene, CDR1 is MNHEY and CDR2 is SVGAGI. The CDR3 spans 16 residues. The CDR3 region has the DNA TGTGCCAGCAGTTACCAAACCGGACAGGGACGGACTGAAGCTTTCTTT. This sequence encodes CASSYQTGQGRTEAFF.

A word on this clone: In the same sample, other DNA sequences code for this CDR3. This chain uses TRBV5-1 with TRBJ1-1; the D is unclear. V dropped 4 bases and J dropped 1 base, with 8 bases sitting between them. This CDR3 has 13 amino acids. Germline CDR1 and CDR2: SGHRS and YFSETQ. The CDR3 sequence is CASSNRENTEAFF. The CDR3 DNA reads as TGCGCCAGCAGCAATAGAGAGAACACTGAAGCTTTCTTT. The full variable domain, rest sourced from reference TRBV5-1 and TRBJ1-1, is KAGVTQTPRYLIKTRGQQVTLSCSPISGHRSVSWYQQTPGQGLQFLFEYFSETQRNKGNFPGRFSGRQFSNSRSEMNVSTLELGDSALYLCASSNRENTEAFFGQGTRLTVV.

This clone showed up just once. The chain combines TRBV5-1 with TRBJ2-1; weak D call: TRBD1 (5 bases). This CDR3 is 13 amino acids long. Per germline, CDR1 SGHRS and CDR2 YFSETQ. Between the trimmed V and J ends, which lost 6 bases and 6 bases, there was a span of 13 bases. Here the CDR3 DNA reads TGCGCCAGCACGTTTAATAGGGGCAATGAGCAGTTCTTC. Its translation: CASTFNRGNEQFF. The full variable domain, with the rest looked up from reference TRBV5-1 and TRBJ2-1, is KAGVTQTPRYLIKTRGQQVTLSCSPISGHRSVSWYQQTPGQGLQFLFEYFSETQRNKGNFPGRFSGRQFSNSRSEMNVSTLELGDSALYLCASTFNRGNEQFFGPGTRLTVL.

The genes are TRBV28 and TRBJ2-5, with a possible D match to TRBD2 (5 bases). The V and J ends lost 7 bases and 5 bases respectively, with 8 bases between them. Germline CDR1 MDHEN, CDR2 SYDVKM. The length of the CDR3 is 11 residues. CDR3 in DNA: TGTGCCAGCAACCGAGGGGAGACCCAGTACTTC. Residues: CASNRGETQYF.

A remark on this clone: A much larger clone lies one base from this, so it may be a read error. The chain combines TRBV13 with TRBJ1-1; TRBD1 might be the D (5 bases). Germline-derived CDR1 and CDR2 are PRHDT and FYEKMQ (reference sequence). V shed 2 bases and J shed 1 base, with 8 bases lying between them. The CDR3 is made up of 14 amino acids. The CDR3: CASSLRGTNTEAFF. In DNA form, the CDR3 reads TGTGCCAGCAGCTTAAGAGGGACGAACACTGAAGCTTTCTTT.

The rearrangement links TRBV29-1 to TRBJ1-2, with D perhaps matching TRBD1 (5 bases). The CDR3 length is 12 residues. The germline CDR1 and CDR2 sequences are SQVTM and ANQGSEA. Trimming pared 6 bases from V and 7 bases from J, leaving 15 bases between. The CDR3 region is CSVAGTPGGYTF. CDR3 nucleotide sequence: TGCAGCGTCGCCGGGACTCCCGGTGGCTACACCTTC.

This rearrangement joins TRBV7-3 to TRBJ2-7, with TRBD2 as a possible D gene (6 bases). This CDR3 has 14 residues. Germline CDR1 is SGHTA and CDR2 is FQGTGA. Deletions cut 4 bases from V and 1 base from J, with 11 bases between. CDR3 sequence (DNA): TGTGCCAGCAGCTACCGGGAGAATTCCTACGAGCAGTACTTC. It codes for CASSYRENSYEQYF. Using reference TRBV7-3 and TRBJ2-7 for the parts outside the CDR3, the full variable domain is GAGVSQTPSNKVTEKGKYVELRCDPISGHTALYWYRQSLGQGPEFLIYFQGTGAADDSGLPNDRFFAVRPEGSVSTLKIQRTERGDSAVYLCASSYRENSYEQYFGPGTRLTVT.

This rearrangement joins TRBV29-1 to TRBJ2-3; D unresolved. The V and J ends lost 7 bases and 1 base respectively, with 6 bases between them. The CDR3 contains 11 residues. The germline CDR1 and CDR2 sequences are SQVTM and ANQGSEA. The CDR3 region is CSAAGTDTQYF. CDR3 DNA sequence: TGCAGCGCTGCAGGCACAGATACGCAGTATTTT.

This chain uses TRBV19 with TRBJ2-3, with D possibly matching TRBD2 (6 bases). CDR1 and CDR2 from the germline V gene are LNHDA and SQIVND (reference sequence). V dropped 6 bases and J dropped 6 bases, with 19 bases sitting between them. This CDR3 comprises 15 residues. The CDR3 coding sequence is TGTGCCAGTAGGTCGGGAGTTCATGCGGTCGATACGCAGTATTTT. It encodes CASRSGVHAVDTQYF.

This clone was seen a single time. The J gene is TRBJ2-3, the V gene TRBV7-2, with 10 bases matching TRBD2. Germline loops: CDR1 SGHTA, CDR2 FQGNSA. The ends lost 4 bases at V and 4 bases at J; junction bases unmatched: 8. The CDR3 has 16 amino acids. The CDR3, as DNA: TGTGCCAGCAGCTCCTTCCTAGCGGGAGTCGCAGATACGCAGTATTTT. Translating gives CASSSFLAGVADTQYF.